This T cell receptor beta chain was identified during a study of blood T cell repertoires in COVID-19 (dated by TCRdb to the early 2020s). Notes on the research overall: Samples covering the acute and convalescent phases of COVID-19 were provided by collaborators in the United States, Italy and Spain. The prospective study material was composed of cDNA or gDNA derived from T cells, B-cell-depleted T cells, or PBMCs. The dataset comprised deeply sampled blood TCRbeta repertoires from subjects exposed to, actively infected with, or recovered from COVID-19. A freely available public database, intended as a resource for researchers studying the immune response to SARS-CoV-2, is where the repertoires were released. The samples were drawn from the first 160 participants of the ongoing ImmuneRACE study and from 950 to 1,500 subjects provided by 6 global collaborators. Nearly every sample came with metadata listing a de-identified subject ID, COVID-19 status, age in years and sex. Where available, HLA class I and class II types were obtained from metadata supplied by the sample provider rather than from assay-based typing. Overall results and qualifications from the work: The amount of clinical and demographic metadata varied by source and participant and was provided uncurated.

Note on this clone: Its specific antigen is unknown. No clone much larger than this one lies a single base away; base qualities are absent.

One collaborating source in Seattle enrolled patients during active infection and followed them longitudinally through the course of disease. Each collaborating institution followed its own protocols to collect whole blood in K2EDTA tubes. Collaborator samples were shipped for TCRbeta analysis as frozen whole blood, isolated PBMCs, or DNA extracted from either sample type. TCRbeta CDR3 regions were amplified from genomic DNA using the immunoSEQ Assay, a bias-controlled multiplex PCR. In the authors' own workflow: The number of nucleated cells in each sample was estimated by amplification of reference gene primers within the assay. To quantify the absolute abundance of each unique TCRbeta CDR3 rearrangement, sequence reads were collapsed and filtered. For each sample, productive Simpson clonality was calculated as the square root of Simpson's diversity index across productive rearrangements. TCRdb's version of the immuneACCESS table is confined to in-frame rearrangements and falls short of the full clone set. An unresolved V gene accounts for under half of the shortfall where checked; the remainder is of unknown origin. The V and J calls and clone size are taken from that table; D and trimming were inferred from the DNA. This sample is represented by 250,000 to 300,000 clones; around 87% of them were singletons. Of the sample, approximately 2.3% is held by the ten largest clones.

Sequencing used peripheral blood. This receptor was taken from a woman aged 60-75 years with COVID-19, enrolled during active disease.

At the DNA level, the sequence is TGTGCCAGCTCCTTTAGCGGGCTCGGCACAGATACGCAGTATTTT. Its protein is CASSFSGLGTDTQYF. Recombination linked TRBV18 to TRBJ2-3, and 7 junction bases match TRBD2. From V the trimming removes 6 bases and from J it removes 1 base, while the gene matches leave 7 bases of the junction unaccounted for. The CDR3 goes from the cysteine to the phenylalanine over 15 residues. Only the CDR3 region is kept as DNA, spanning 45 bases read in frame from base 1. The germline V gene sets CDR1 to KGHSH and CDR2 to LQKENI.